This TCR beta chain was observed in a study of blood T cell repertoires in COVID-19. CDR1 is MNHEY and CDR2 is SVGEGT in the germline V gene. V dropped 5 bases and J dropped 3 bases, with 20 bases sitting between them. The CDR3 spans 16 residues. TCRdb's table, derived via immunoSEQ multiplex PCR, lists solely in-frame clones and lacks some. The table records over 110,000 clones, about 80% of them present only once. The chain is built from TRBV6-2 or TRBV6-3 and TRBJ2-7; possibly TRBD2 for D (6 bases). The clonotype comes from a man between 45 and 60 years old in a cohort exposed to, infected with or recovered from COVID-19 (not recorded which). What was sequenced was PBMCs or T cells enriched from blood (not recorded which). CDR3 region: CASSAVSGRHFYEQYF. The CDR3 region has the DNA TGTGCCAGCAGTGCCGTATCCGGGAGACATTTCTACGAGCAGTACTTC.